A selection of T cell receptor beta chains follows, all from one sample in a study of Graves' ophthalmopathy and Graves' hyperthyroidism. TCRdb ran MiXCR on the multiplex PCR reads and lists one entry per CDR3 protein. The sample consists of about 740,000 distinct CDR3 sequences, around 40% of them appearing once. What was sequenced was peripheral blood. The receptors derive from an adult man with Graves' ophthalmopathy. Both conserved end residues are part of each CDR3. The D gene is left open where the match is weak. The size of a clone is reported for some rows only, either as once, few or many, or as a class for expanded clones.

D | J | size | V | DNA | CDR3
. | TRBJ1-1 | few | TRBV19 | TGTGCCAGTAGTTTCGCAGGGGCGGACACTGAAGCTTTCTTT | CASSFAGADTEAFF
TRBD1 | TRBJ2-5 | . | TRBV10-3 | TGTGCCATCAGCGTCGTAGACAGGGAAGAGACCCAGTACTTC | CAISVVDREETQYF
. | TRBJ2-7 | few | TRBV6-5 | TGTGCCACCACTTCCCAGGGGGGCCCCAACGAGCAGTACTTC | CATTSQGGPNEQYF
. | TRBJ2-7 | many | TRBV7-9 | TGTGCCAGCAGCCGAGGGCAGGAATTGGACGAGCAGTACTTC | CASSRGQELDEQYF
TRBD1 | TRBJ1-2 | . | TRBV9 | TGTGCCAGCTCCCGGACAGGGGGCCACTATGGCTACACCTTC | CASSRTGGHYGYTF
TRBD1 | TRBJ2-7 | . | TRBV6-2/TRBV6-3 | TGTGCCAGCAGTTGGGACAGCGGCGAGCAGTACTTC | CASSWDSGEQYF
TRBD1 | TRBJ2-5 | many | TRBV11-2 | TGTGCCAGCAGCCCATACAGGGGTCAGGGGGAGACCCAGTACTTC | CASSPYRGQGETQYF
. | TRBJ1-1 | . | TRBV2 | TGTGCCAGCAATGGGATCGATTACCCTGAAGCTTTCTTT | CASNGIDYPEAFF
. | TRBJ1-4 | few | TRBV25-1 | TGTGCCAGCAGTGACAGCTTTGCAACTAATGAAAAACTGTTTTTT | CASSDSFATNEKLFF
TRBD1 | TRBJ2-7 | few | TRBV11-3 | TGTGCCAGCAGCCCGAGGACAGGAAACTCCTACGAGCAGTACTTC | CASSPRTGNSYEQYF
TRBD1 | TRBJ2-7 | many | TRBV7-9 | TGTGCCAGCAGCTTAGAGGCAGGGGGCGCGTACGAGCAGTACTTC | CASSLEAGGAYEQYF
. | TRBJ2-7 | . | TRBV24-1 | TGTGCCACCTCCAGTAGCTGGGCTTCCTACGAGCAGTACTTC | CATSSSWASYEQYF
TRBD2 | TRBJ2-5 | . | TRBV29-1 | TGCAGCGTTGGAGCAACGGGGGGAAAGGAGACCCAGTACTTC | CSVGATGGKETQYF
. | TRBJ2-5 | many | TRBV29-1 | TGCAGCGCACTCGCCGGGGGTCAAGAGACCCAGTACTTC | CSALAGGQETQYF
. | TRBJ2-7 | few | TRBV20-1 | TGCAGTGCTAGAGTTTCCCCTCCGGTGGGCGAGCAGTACTTC | CSARVSPPVGEQYF
TRBD1 | TRBJ1-4 | . | TRBV2 | TGTGCCAGCAGTAGGACAGGGGGCTCTAATGAAAAACTGTTTTTT | CASSRTGGSNEKLFF
. | TRBJ1-4 | . | TRBV2 | TGTGCCAGCAGTGAAGACGGTCGGCGGGGGAAACTGTTTTTT | CASSEDGRRGKLFF
. | TRBJ1-2 | . | TRBV10-3 | TGTGCCATCAGTGAGTCAGACCGGGAGAATGGCTACACCTTC | CAISESDRENGYTF